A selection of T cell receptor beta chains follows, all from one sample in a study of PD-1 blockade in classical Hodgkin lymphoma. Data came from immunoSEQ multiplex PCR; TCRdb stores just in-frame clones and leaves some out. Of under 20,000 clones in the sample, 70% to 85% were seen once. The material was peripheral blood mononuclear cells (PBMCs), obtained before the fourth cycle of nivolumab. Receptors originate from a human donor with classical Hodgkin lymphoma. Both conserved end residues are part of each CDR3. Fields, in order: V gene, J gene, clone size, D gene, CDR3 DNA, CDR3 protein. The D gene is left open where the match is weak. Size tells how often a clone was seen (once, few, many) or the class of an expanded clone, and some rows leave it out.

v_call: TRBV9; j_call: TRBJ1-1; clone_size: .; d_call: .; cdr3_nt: TGTGCCAGCAGCGTACCCGGGCTCATGAACACTGAAGCTTTCTTT; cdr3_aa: CASSVPGLMNTEAFF
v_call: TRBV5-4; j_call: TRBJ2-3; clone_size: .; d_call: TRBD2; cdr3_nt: TGTGCCAGCAGCTTGAGTAGCGGGAGCACAGATACGCAGTATTTT; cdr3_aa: CASSLSSGSTDTQYF
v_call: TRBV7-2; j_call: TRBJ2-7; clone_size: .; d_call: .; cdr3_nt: TGTGCCAGCAGCCATACAGGCTACGAGCAGTACTTC; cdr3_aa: CASSHTGYEQYF
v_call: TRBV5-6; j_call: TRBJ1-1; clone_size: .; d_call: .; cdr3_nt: TGTGCCAGCAATCGGGCCGGGGGGATCACTGAAGCTTTCTTT; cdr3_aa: CASNRAGGITEAFF
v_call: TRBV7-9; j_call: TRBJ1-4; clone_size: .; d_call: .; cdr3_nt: TGTGCCAGCAGCGAAGGGGTTTTGCGCGAAAAACTGTTTTTT; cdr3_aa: CASSEGVLREKLFF
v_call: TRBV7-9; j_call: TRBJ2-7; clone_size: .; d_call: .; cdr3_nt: TGTGCCAGCAGCTCGGCGACCTACGAGCAGTACTTC; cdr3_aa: CASSSATYEQYF
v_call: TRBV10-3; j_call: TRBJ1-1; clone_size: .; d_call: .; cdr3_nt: TGTGCCATCAGTACAGACCTGGGCGACACTGAAGCTTTCTTT; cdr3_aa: CAISTDLGDTEAFF
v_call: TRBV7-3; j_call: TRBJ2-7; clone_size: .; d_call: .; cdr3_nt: TGTGCCAGCAGCCTGGGAAGGGGTTCCTACGAGCAGTACTTC; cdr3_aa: CASSLGRGSYEQYF
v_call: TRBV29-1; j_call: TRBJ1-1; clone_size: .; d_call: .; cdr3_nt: TGCAGCGTTGATGCTTACGAGGAGGACACTGAAGCTTTCTTT; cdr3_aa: CSVDAYEEDTEAFF
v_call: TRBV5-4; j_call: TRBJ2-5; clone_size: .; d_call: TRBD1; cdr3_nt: TGTGCCAGCAGCCCTCAACAGGGGTGGGAGACCCAGTACTTC; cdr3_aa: CASSPQQGWETQYF
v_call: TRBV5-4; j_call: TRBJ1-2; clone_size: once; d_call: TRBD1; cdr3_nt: TGTGCCAGCAGCTTGGAAAGGACAGGGGACTATGGCTACACCTTC; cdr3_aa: CASSLERTGDYGYTF
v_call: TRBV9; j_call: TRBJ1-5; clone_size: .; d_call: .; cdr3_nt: TGTGCCAGCAGCGGGGGCGGGGATCAGCCCCAGCATTTT; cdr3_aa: CASSGGGDQPQHF
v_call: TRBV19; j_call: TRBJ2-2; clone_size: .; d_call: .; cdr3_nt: TGTGCCAGTAGGTCTGTCACCGGGGAGCTGTTTTTT; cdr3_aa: CASRSVTGELFF
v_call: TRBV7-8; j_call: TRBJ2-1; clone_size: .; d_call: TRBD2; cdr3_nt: TGTGCCAGCAGCTTAGGACTAGCGGGAGACTACAATGAGCAGTTCTTC; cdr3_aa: CASSLGLAGDYNEQFF
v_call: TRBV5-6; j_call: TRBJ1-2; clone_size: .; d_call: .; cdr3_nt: TGTGCCAGCAGCTTGGCCTCGGGGGGTTTTTATGGCTACACCTTC; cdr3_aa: CASSLASGGFYGYTF
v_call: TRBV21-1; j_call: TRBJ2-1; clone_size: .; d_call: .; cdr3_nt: TGTGCCAGCAGCAAAAGAGCGGGACAGGAGTATGAGCAGTTCTTC; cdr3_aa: CASSKRAGQEYEQFF